This T cell receptor beta chain was documented in a study of sequential checkpoint blockade in melanoma. Across the whole study: Randomization was 1:1 between first-line nivolumab→ipilimumab and ipilimumab→nivolumab.

Noted treatment: randomized to nivolumab then ipilimumab (arm A) or the reverse (arm B). No patient had prior DNA-damaging chemotherapy. PBMC sorting kept live CD3+CD8+ cells without CD19 or CD56. Libraries were prepared by immunoSEQ multiplex PCR; TCRdb keeps only in-frame clonotypes and omits some of them. The sample has 40,000 or so clones, 86% seen once; the top ten hold 10% to 15%. The CDR3 is made up of 16 amino acids. CDR1 SGHAT and CDR2 FQNNGV come from the germline V gene. With 6 bases removed from V and 1 base from J, the gap between germline ends came to 15 bases. The sequence was collected from a human donor with melanoma. J is TRBJ2-2 and V is TRBV11-2, with D tentatively TRBD1 (5 bases). Sequenced material: CD8+ T cells sorted from blood (inferred from file names), taken from a patient given nivolumab and ipilimumab in sequence. The CDR3 here is CASRSRTLQNTGELFF. The CDR3 nucleotides read TGTGCCAGCAGGTCTCGGACACTACAGAACACCGGGGAGCTGTTTTTT.